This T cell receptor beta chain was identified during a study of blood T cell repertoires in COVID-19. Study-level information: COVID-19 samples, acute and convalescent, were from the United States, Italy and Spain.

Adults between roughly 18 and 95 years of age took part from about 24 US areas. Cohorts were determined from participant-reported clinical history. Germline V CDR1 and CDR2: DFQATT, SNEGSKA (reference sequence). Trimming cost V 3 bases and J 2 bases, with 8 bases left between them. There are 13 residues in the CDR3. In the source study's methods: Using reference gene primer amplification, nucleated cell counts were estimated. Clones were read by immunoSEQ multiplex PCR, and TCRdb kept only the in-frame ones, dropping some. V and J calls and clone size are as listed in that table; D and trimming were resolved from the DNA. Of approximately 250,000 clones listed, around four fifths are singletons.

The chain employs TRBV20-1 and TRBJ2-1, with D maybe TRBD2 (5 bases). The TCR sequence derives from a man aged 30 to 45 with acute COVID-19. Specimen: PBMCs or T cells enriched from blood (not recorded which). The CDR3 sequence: CSASTGTYNEQFF. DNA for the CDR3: TGCAGTGCTAGTACGGGAACCTACAATGAGCAGTTCTTC.